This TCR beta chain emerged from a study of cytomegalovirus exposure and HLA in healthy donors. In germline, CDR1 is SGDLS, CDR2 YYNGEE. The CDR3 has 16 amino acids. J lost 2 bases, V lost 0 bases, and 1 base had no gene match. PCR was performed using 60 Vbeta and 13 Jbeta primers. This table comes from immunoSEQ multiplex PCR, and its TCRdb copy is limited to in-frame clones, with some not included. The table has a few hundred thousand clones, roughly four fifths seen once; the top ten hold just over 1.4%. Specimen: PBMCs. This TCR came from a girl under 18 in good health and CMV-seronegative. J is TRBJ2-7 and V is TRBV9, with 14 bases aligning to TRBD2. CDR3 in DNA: TGTGCCAGCAGCGTAGGACTAGCGGGGGGGACCTACGAGCAGTACTTC. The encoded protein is CASSVGLAGGTYEQYF.